These 4 T cell receptor beta chains were sequenced from one sample in a study of spatial heterogeneity in lung cancer. Findings and caveats of the study: Tumoral mutation counts were tracked by counts of expanded intratumoral alpha and beta TCRs.

Time point meaning: sample taken at primary tumor resection. Their specific antigens are unknown. TCRdb reanalysed the 5' RACE reads using MiXCR and keeps one entry per CDR3 protein. The sample contains 9,500 to 12,000 distinct CDR3 sequences, more than 7% of which appear only once. Sequenced material: lung tumor tissue, taken at surgery. All receptors come from a female donor with early-stage non-small cell lung cancer.

This clonotype was found many times. This beta chain is an unintended read in a library built for alpha chains; its size means little. The chain has TRBV12-3 or TRBV12-4 and TRBJ1-2, with no clear D. The V end was cut by 1 base, the J end by 4 bases, with 4 bases between. The CDR3 contains 12 residues. Written as DNA, the CDR3 is TGTGCCAGCAGTTTAGAGGCCTATGGCTACACCTTC. Translated, it gives CASSLEAYGYTF.

This clonotype has a count of ten or more. Within a library made for alpha chains, this beta chain is off target, and its count is uninformative. The rearrangement links TRBV12-3 or TRBV12-4 to TRBJ2-7; 7 nucleotides agree with TRBD1. Trimming at V came to 0 bases and at J to 6 bases, leaving 5 bases not matched to a gene. CDR3 size: 14 residues. The CDR3 region is CASSLAARGSEQYF. CDR3 sequence (DNA): TGTGCCAGCAGTTTAGCGGCCAGGGGGTCCGAGCAGTACTTC.

By proportion, this clonotype is large. This beta chain is a stray read from a library made for alpha chains; its abundance is not meaningful. V usage is TRBV12-3 or TRBV12-4 and J usage is TRBJ2-7; 9 bases agree with TRBD1. The J segment lost 5 bases and the V segment lost 9 bases, leaving 14 bases of the junction unmatched. The CDR3 length is 15 residues. The CDR3 loop is CASQLRTGAIDEQYF. CDR3 in DNA: TGTGCCAGTCAGTTGAGGACAGGGGCCATCGACGAGCAGTACTTC.

This clonotype has at least ten counts. This beta chain was picked up by a library intended for alpha chains and is off target, so its count carries little meaning. V gene TRBV7-2 combines with J gene TRBJ2-3; no definite D call. The CDR3 spans 15 residues. V was pared by 1 base and J by 2 bases, with 10 bases between. Germline CDR1 reads SGHTA; CDR2 reads FQGNSA. The CDR3 DNA sequence: TGTGCCAGCAGCTTAGAAACAGCATCCACAGATACGCAGTATTTT. It specifies CASSLETASTDTQYF.